This TCR beta chain appears in the sequencing data of a study of T cell responses to AZD1222 COVID-19 vaccine. Germline loops: CDR1 MDHEN, CDR2 SYDVKM. The CDR3 length is 16 residues. Trimming removed 6 bases from V and 1 base from J, with 19 bases in between. A word on this clone: Its cognate antigen is unknown.

Generated by immunoSEQ multiplex PCR, the TCRdb table keeps only in-frame clones and is missing some. Here the sample spans about 140,000 clones, under 95% being singletons. Study-level results: Donors were mostly white British, more females; clonal diversity possibly underestimated. Nearly half of spike-specific TCRs reportedly target unmutated variant regions. Spike was spanned by vaccine-associated CD4 TCRs, which were dominant at 160-218 and 743-854.

The sequence derives from an adult in good health. The genes are TRBV28 and TRBJ2-7; TRBD2 might be the D (7 bases). Sequenced material: peripheral blood, taken on day 0 of AZD1222 vaccination. The CDR3, as DNA: TGTGCCAGCAGGGAAGGGGGGGCTCAAAGATCCTACGAGCAGTACTTC. This encodes CASREGGAQRSYEQYF.